This T cell receptor (beta chain) is drawn from a study of blood T cell repertoires in COVID-19. On the study more broadly: Some COVID-19 samples were acute and others convalescent; all came from the United States, Italy and Spain. PBMCs, B-cell-depleted T cells, or T cells were the source of the cDNA or gDNA that made up the material.

The method was immunoSEQ multiplex PCR; TCRdb's version includes in-frame clones alone and lacks a portion of them. The table shows about 93,000 clones, with about 88% occurring only once. This CDR3 has 16 amino acids. Germline CDR1 is SGHRS and CDR2 is YFSETQ. The ends lost 1 base at V and 2 bases at J; junction bases unmatched: 8. The V call is TRBV5-1, the J call TRBJ2-7; the match to TRBD1 covers 8 bases. Sequenced input: peripheral blood. This receptor was obtained from a woman over 75 with acute or convalescent COVID-19. CDR3 loop: CASSLTSGTGAYEQYF. The CDR3 nucleotides are TGCGCCAGCAGCTTGACCTCCGGGACAGGAGCCTACGAGCAGTACTTC.